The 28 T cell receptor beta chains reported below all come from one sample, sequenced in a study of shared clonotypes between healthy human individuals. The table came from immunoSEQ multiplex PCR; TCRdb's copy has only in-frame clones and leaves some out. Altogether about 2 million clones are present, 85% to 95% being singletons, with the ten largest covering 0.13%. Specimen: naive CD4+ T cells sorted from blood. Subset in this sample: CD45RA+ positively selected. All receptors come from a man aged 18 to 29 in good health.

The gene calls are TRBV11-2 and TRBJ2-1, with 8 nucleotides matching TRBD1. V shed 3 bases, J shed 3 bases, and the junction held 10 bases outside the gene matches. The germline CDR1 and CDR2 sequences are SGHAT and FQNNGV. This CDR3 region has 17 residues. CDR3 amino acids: CASSFAGPGTGYNEQFF. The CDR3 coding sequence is TGTGCCAGCAGCTTCGCCGGCCCGGGGACAGGCTACAATGAGCAGTTCTTC. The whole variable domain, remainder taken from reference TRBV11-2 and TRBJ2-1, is EAGVAQSPRYKIIEKRQSVAFWCNPISGHATLYWYQQILGQGPKLLIQFQNNGVVDDSQLPKDRFSAERLKGVDSTLKIQPAKLEDSAVYLCASSFAGPGTGYNEQFFGPGTRLTVL.

In DNA form, the CDR3 reads TGTGCCAGCAGTTACGCGACTCCCGCTTCCTACAATGAGCAGTTCTTC. As protein: CASSYATPASYNEQFF. This chain connects TRBV6-5 to TRBJ2-1, with D hard to call. The CDR3 loop spans 16 amino acids. The germline V gene has CDR1 MNHEY and CDR2 SVGAGI. The ends were cut back, 2 bases at V and 1 base at J, with 12 bases in the middle.

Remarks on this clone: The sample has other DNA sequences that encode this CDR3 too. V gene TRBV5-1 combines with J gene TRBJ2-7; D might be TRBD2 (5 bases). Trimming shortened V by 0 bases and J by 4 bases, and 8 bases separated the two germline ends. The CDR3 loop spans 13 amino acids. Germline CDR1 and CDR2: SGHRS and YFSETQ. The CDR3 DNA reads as TGCGCCAGCAGCTTGGCTGCGGGTTACGAGCAGTACTTC. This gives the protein CASSLAAGYEQYF. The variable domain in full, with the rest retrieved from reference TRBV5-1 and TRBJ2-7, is KAGVTQTPRYLIKTRGQQVTLSCSPISGHRSVSWYQQTPGQGLQFLFEYFSETQRNKGNFPGRFSGRQFSNSRSEMNVSTLELGDSALYLCASSLAAGYEQYFGPGTRLTVT.

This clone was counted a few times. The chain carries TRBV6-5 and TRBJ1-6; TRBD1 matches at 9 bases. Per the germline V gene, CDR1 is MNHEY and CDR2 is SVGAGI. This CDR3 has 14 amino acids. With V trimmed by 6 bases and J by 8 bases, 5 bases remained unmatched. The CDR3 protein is CASSRDRVDSPLHF. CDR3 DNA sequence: TGTGCCAGCAGCAGGGACAGGGTGGATTCACCCCTCCACTTT.

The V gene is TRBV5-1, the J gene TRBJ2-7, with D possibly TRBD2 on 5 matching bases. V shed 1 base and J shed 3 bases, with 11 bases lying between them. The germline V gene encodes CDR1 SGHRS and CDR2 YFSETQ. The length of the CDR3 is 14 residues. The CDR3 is CASSLIGNIYEQYF. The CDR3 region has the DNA TGCGCCAGCAGCTTGATCGGGAATATCTACGAGCAGTACTTC.

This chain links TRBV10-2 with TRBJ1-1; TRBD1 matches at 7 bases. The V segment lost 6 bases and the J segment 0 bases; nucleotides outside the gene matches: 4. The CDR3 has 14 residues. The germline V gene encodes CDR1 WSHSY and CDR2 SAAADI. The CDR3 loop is CASRGGQMNTEAFF. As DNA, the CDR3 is TGCGCCAGCAGAGGGGGACAGATGAACACTGAAGCTTTCTTT.

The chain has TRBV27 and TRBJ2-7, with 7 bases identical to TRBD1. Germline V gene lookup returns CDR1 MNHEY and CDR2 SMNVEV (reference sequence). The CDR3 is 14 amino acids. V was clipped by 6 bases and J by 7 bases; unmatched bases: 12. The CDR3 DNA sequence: TGTGCCAGCAGAAGACGGGACAGCCCGACGGAGCAGTACTTC. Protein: CASRRRDSPTEQYF.

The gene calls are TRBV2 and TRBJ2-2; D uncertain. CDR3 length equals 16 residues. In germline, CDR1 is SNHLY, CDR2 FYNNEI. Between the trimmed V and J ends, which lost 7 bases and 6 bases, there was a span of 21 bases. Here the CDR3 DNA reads TGTGCCAGCAAAGGCCACCTTACAACCATATCCGGGGAGCTGTTTTTT. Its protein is CASKGHLTTISGELFF.

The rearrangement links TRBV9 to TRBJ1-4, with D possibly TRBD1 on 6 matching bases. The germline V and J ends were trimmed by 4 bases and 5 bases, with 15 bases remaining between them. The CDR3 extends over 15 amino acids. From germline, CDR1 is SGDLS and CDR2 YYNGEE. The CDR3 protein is CASSSIGTSNEKLFF. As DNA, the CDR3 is TGTGCCAGCAGCTCTATCGGGACATCGAATGAAAAACTGTTTTTT.

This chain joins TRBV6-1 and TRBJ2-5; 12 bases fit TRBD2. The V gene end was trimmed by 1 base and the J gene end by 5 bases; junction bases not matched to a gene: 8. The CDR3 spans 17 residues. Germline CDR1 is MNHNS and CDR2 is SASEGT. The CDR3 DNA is TGTGCCAGCAGTGAAGGGCTAGCGGGGGGGAACTCGGAGACCCAGTACTTC. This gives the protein CASSEGLAGGNSETQYF.

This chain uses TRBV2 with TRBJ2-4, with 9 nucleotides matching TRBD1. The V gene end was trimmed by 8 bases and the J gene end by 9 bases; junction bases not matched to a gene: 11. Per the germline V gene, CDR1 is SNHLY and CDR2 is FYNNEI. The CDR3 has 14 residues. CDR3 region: CASDLRDRAAIQYF. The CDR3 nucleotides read TGTGCCAGCGACCTCCGGGACAGGGCGGCCATTCAGTACTTC.

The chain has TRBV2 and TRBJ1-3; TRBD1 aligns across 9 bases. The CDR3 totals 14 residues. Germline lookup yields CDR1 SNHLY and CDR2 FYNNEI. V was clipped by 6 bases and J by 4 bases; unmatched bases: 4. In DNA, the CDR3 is TGTGCCAGCAGGACAGGGGGATTAGGAAACACCATATATTTT. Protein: CASRTGGLGNTIYF. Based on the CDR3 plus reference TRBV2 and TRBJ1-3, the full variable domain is EPEVTQTPSHQVTQMGQEVILRCVPISNHLYFYWYRQILGQKVEFLVSFYNNEISEKSEIFDDQFSVERPDGSNFTLKIRSTKLEDSAMYFCASRTGGLGNTIYFGEGSWLTVV.

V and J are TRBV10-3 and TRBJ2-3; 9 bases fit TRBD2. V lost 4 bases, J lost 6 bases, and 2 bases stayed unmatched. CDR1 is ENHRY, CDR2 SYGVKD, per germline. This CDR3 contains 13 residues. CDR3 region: CAISVGTSDTQYF. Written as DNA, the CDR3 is TGTGCCATCAGTGTTGGGACTAGCGATACGCAGTATTTT.

CDR3 sequence reads: CASRPTGGTYEQYF. CDR3 coding DNA: TGTGCCAGCAGGCCGACAGGAGGGACCTACGAGCAGTACTTC. V is TRBV6-5 and J is TRBJ2-7, with D possibly being TRBD1 or TRBD2 (6 bases each). Trimming left V 6 bases short and J 2 bases short, with 14 bases between. CDR3 size: 14 residues. Germline V gene sequence: CDR1 MNHEY, CDR2 SVGAGI.

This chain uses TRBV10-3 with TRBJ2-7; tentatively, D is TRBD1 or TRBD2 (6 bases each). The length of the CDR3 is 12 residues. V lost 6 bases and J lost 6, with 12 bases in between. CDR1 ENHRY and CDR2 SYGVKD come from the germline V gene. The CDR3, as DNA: TGTGCCATCAGCCCAGGGGAGGCCGAGCAGTACTTC. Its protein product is CAISPGEAEQYF.

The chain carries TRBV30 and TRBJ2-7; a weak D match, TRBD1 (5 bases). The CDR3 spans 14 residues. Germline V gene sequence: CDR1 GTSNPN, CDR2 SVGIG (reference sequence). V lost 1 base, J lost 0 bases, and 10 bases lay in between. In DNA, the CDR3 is TGTGCCTGGAGTGGACAGCGAAGCTCCTACGAGCAGTACTTC. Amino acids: CAWSGQRSSYEQYF. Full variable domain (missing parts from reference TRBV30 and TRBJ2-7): SQTIHQWPATLVQPVGSPLSLECTVEGTSNPNLYWYRQAAGRGLQLLFYSVGIGQISSEVPQNLSASRPQDRQFILSSKKLLLSDSGFYLCAWSGQRSSYEQYFGPGTRLTVT.

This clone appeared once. This CDR3 reads CASSYASNYGYTF. The CDR3 nucleotides are TGTGCCAGCAGTTACGCCAGTAACTATGGCTACACCTTC. The chain combines TRBV6-6 with TRBJ1-2; D is unresolved. The CDR3 has 13 residues. The V and J ends lost 2 bases and 1 base respectively, with 5 bases between them. From germline, CDR1 is MNHNY and CDR2 SVGAGI (reference sequence).

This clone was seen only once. CDR3 in amino acids: CASSSGLNSPLHF. The CDR3 coding sequence is TGTGCCAGCAGCTCCGGTTTAAATTCACCCCTCCACTTT. This chain uses TRBV5-6 with TRBJ1-6; D gene ambiguous. Germline V lookup: CDR1 SGHDT, CDR2 YYEEEE. V was cut by 3 bases and J by 7 bases, with 8 bases left in between. The CDR3 extends over 13 amino acids.

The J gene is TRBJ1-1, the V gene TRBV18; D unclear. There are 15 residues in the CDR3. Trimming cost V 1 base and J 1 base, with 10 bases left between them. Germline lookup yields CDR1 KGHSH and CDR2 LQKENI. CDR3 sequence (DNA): TGTGCCAGCTCACCACAACGAATGGGGAACACTGAAGCTTTCTTT. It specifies CASSPQRMGNTEAFF.

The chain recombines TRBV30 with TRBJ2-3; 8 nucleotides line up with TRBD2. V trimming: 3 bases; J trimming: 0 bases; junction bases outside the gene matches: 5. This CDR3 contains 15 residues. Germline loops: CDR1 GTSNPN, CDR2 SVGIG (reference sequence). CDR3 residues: CAWSSRGGSTDTQYF. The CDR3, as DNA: TGTGCCTGGAGCTCCCGGGGGGGGAGCACAGATACGCAGTATTTT.

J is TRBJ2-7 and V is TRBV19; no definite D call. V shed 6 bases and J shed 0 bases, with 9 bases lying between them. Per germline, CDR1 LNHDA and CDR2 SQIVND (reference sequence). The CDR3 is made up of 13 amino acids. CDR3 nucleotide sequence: TGTGCCAGTAGGGATCGGAACTCCTACGAGCAGTACTTC. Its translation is CASRDRNSYEQYF.

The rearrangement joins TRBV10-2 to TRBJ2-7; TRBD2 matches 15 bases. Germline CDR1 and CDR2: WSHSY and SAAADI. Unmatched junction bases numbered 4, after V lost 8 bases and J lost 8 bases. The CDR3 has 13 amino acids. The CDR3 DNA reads TGCGCCAGCTATGGACTAGCGGGAGGGAAGCAGTACTTC. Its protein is CASYGLAGGKQYF.

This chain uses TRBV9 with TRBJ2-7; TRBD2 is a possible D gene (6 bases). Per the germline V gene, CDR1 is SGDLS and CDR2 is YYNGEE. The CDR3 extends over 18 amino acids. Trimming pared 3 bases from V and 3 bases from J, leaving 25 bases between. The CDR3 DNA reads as TGTGCCAGCAGCGATCGTCCCCCGCGGGGACGTAACCTCTACGAGCAGTACTTC. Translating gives CASSDRPPRGRNLYEQYF.

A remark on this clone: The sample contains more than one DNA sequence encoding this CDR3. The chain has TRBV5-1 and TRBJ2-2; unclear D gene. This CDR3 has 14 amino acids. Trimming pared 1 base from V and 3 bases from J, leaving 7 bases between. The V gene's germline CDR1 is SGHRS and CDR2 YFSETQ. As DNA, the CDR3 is TGCGCCAGCAGCTTGACGGTAGACACCGGGGAGCTGTTTTTT. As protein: CASSLTVDTGELFF. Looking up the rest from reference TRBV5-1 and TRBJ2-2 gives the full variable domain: KAGVTQTPRYLIKTRGQQVTLSCSPISGHRSVSWYQQTPGQGLQFLFEYFSETQRNKGNFPGRFSGRQFSNSRSEMNVSTLELGDSALYLCASSLTVDTGELFFGEGSRLTVL.

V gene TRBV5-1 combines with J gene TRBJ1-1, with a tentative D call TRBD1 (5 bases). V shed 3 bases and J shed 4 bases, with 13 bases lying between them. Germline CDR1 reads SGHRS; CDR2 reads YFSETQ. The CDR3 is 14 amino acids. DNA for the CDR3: TGCGCCAGCAGCTGGCAGGGTGGCAGCACTGAAGCTTTCTTT. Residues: CASSWQGGSTEAFF.

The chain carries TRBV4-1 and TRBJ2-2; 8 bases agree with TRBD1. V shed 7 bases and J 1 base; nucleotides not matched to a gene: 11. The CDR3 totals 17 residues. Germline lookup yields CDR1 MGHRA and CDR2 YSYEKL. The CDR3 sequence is CASTSRGTGGNTGELFF. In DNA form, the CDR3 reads TGCGCCAGCACCTCTCGTGGGACAGGAGGGAACACCGGGGAGCTGTTTTTT.

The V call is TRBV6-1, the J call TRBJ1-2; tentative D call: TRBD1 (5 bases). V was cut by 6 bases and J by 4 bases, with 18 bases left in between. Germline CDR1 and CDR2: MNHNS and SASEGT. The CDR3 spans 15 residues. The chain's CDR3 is CASRETTGLIYGYTF. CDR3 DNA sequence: TGTGCCAGCAGGGAGACCACGGGACTGATCTATGGCTACACCTTC.

CDR3 amino acids: CAISDAGSETQYF. The CDR3 DNA follows: TGTGCCATCAGTGACGCGGGGTCAGAGACCCAGTACTTC. The V call is TRBV10-3, the J call TRBJ2-5; a weak D match, TRBD2 (6 bases). The CDR3 extends over 13 amino acids. Germline V CDR1 and CDR2: ENHRY, SYGVKD. V was pared by 3 bases and J by 4 bases, with 9 bases between.